The clone carrying this T cell receptor beta chain was found a few times. This entry belongs to a study of TIL therapy for anti-PD-1-resistant metastatic lung cancer. About the research overall: Patients had a median age of around 56 years (range about 35-85).

The immunoSEQ assay was v3. Only in-frame clones appear in the TCRdb table, and some are missing; sequencing was by immunoSEQ multiplex PCR. This sample has tens of thousands of clones, with less than 75% found just once. The germline V gene has CDR1 SNHLY and CDR2 FYNNEI. This CDR3 region has 11 residues. Trimming pared 6 bases from V and 9 bases from J, leaving 8 bases between. Stated time point: pre-treatment sample, taken before nivolumab and TIL therapy. Enrollment ran from October 2017 to early 2020. The genes are TRBV2 and TRBJ2-2; D is possibly TRBD1 (5 bases). The TCR sequence derives from a person aged 25-85 years with non-small cell lung cancer. Sequences were derived from blood, sampled at baseline. This CDR3 reads CASREDRELFF. Written as DNA, the CDR3 is TGTGCCAGCAGAGAGGACAGGGAGCTGTTTTTT.